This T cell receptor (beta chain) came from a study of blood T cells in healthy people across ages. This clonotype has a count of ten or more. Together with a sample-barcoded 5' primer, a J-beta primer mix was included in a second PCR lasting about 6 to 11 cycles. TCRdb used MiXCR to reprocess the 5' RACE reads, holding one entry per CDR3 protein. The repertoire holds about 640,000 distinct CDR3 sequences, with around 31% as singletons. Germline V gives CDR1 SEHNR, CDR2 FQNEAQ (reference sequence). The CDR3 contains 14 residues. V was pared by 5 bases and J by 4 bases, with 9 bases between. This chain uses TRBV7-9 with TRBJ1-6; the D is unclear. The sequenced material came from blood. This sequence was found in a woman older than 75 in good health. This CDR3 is CASSPTEYNSPLHF. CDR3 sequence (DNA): TGTGCCAGCAGCCCCACAGAATATAATTCACCCCTCCACTTT.